This TCR beta chain is from a study of beta chain features in type 1 diabetes. About this clone itself: Its antigen is currently unknown.

The investigators reverse transcribed all of the isolated RNA, so they sequenced expressed TCRB transcripts. Data came from immunoSEQ multiplex PCR; TCRdb stores just in-frame clones and leaves some out. The sample lists about 160,000 clones; approximately 8% were seen once. There are 15 residues in the CDR3. The V and J ends lost 1 base and 5 bases respectively, with 12 bases between them. Looked up from germline, CDR1 is SEHNR and CDR2 is FQNEAQ (reference sequence). Overall study findings and caveats: There was a moderate but significant shortening of TCRB CDR3s in all four CD4+ subsets of Type 1 diabetes patients.

This TCR came from a woman in her forties with type 1 diabetes. The chain has TRBV7-9 and TRBJ1-5; possibly TRBD1 for D (6 bases). Sequenced input: central memory CD4+ T cells from blood. CDR3 residues: CASSLGGGLDQPQHF. The CDR3 DNA is TGTGCCAGCAGCTTAGGCGGGGGGCTTGATCAGCCCCAGCATTTT.